Below, 4 T cell receptor beta chains from the same sample are listed, as sequenced in a study of cytomegalovirus exposure and HLA in healthy donors (dated 2017 in TCRdb). Preparation of the library involved the immunoSEQ multiplex PCR assay. This immuneACCESS table, as held by TCRdb, lists in-frame sequences with V and J called but not all clones. Of the missing ones, under half trace to an unresolved V gene in checked studies; the others have no known cause. This sample comprises about 140,000 clones, about 91% of them detected only once. The top ten hold under 5% of the sample. Sequencing was performed on PBMCs. The receptors originated from a man aged 18-30 years in good health and CMV-seropositive.

The V gene is TRBV6-5, the J gene TRBJ1-2; 9 nucleotides line up with TRBD1. The V segment lost 4 bases and the J segment 6 bases; nucleotides outside the gene matches: 3. The CDR3 runs 13 residues. Germline V gene sequence: CDR1 MNHEY, CDR2 SVGAGI. CDR3 sequence reads: CASSFGTGNGYTF. The CDR3, as DNA: TGTGCCAGCAGTTTCGGGACAGGGAATGGCTACACCTTC.

The J gene is TRBJ1-5, the V gene TRBV29-1, with D perhaps TRBD1 (6 bases). Trimming took 5 bases from V and 6 from J, leaving 14 bases between them. The CDR3 is 13 amino acids. CDR1 SQVTM and CDR2 ANQGSEA come from the germline V gene. The DNA of the CDR3 is TGCAGCGTTTCACAGGGAAGGGGTCAGCCCCAGCATTTT. Translating gives CSVSQGRGQPQHF.

This chain uses TRBV27 with TRBJ1-2, with 11 bases identical to TRBD1. V was clipped by 11 bases and J by 6 bases; unmatched bases: 8. Germline assignment: CDR1 MNHEY and CDR2 SMNVEV (reference sequence). This CDR3 is 13 amino acids long. This chain's CDR3 is CASRTGGRDGYTF. CDR3 nucleotide sequence: TGTGCCTCCCGGACAGGGGGCAGGGATGGCTACACCTTC.

This sequence joins TRBV28 and TRBJ1-4; 10 bases align to TRBD1. V dropped 3 bases and J dropped 7; count of bases not matched to a gene: 5. CDR3 length equals 15 residues. The germline gives CDR1 MDHEN, CDR2 SYDVKM. The CDR3 region has the DNA TGTGCCAGCAGTTTGGGACAGGGGAAGGGTGAAAAACTGTTTTTT. Protein sequence: CASSLGQGKGEKLFF. Together with reference TRBV28 and TRBJ1-4, the CDR3 gives the full variable domain: DVKVTQSSRYLVKRTGEKVFLECVQDMDHENMFWYRQDPGLGLRLIYFSYDVKMKEKGDIPEGYSVSREKKERFSLILESASTNQTSMYLCASSLGQGKGEKLFFGSGTQLSVL.